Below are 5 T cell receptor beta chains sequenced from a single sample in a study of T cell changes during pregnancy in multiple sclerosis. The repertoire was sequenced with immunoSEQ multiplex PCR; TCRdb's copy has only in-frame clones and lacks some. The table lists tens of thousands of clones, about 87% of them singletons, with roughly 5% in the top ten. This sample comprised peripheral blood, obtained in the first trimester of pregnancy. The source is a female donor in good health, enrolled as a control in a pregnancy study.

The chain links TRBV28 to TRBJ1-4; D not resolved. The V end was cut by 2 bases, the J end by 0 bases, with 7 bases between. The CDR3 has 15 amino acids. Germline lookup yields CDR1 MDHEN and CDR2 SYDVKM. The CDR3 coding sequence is TGTGCCAGCAGTTTAGATCCGGCAACTAATGAAAAACTGTTTTTT. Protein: CASSLDPATNEKLFF.

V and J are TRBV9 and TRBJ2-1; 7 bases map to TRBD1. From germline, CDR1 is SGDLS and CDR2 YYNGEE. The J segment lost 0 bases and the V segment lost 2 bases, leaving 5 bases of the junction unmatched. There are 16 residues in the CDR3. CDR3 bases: TGTGCCAGCAGCGTTTCCTACAGGGGCTCCTACAATGAGCAGTTCTTC. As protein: CASSVSYRGSYNEQFF.

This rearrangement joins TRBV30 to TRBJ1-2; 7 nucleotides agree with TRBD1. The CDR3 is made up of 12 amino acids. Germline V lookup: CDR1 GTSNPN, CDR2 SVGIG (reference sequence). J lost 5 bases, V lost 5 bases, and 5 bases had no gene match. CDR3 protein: CAWATGTYGYTF. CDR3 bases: TGTGCCTGGGCGACAGGGACTTATGGCTACACCTTC.

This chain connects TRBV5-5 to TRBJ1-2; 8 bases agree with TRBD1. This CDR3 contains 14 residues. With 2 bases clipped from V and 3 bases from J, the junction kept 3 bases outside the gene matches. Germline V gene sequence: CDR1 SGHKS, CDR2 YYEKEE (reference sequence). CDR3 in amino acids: CASSFTGGDYGYTF. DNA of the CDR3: TGTGCCAGCAGCTTCACAGGGGGGGACTATGGCTACACCTTC.

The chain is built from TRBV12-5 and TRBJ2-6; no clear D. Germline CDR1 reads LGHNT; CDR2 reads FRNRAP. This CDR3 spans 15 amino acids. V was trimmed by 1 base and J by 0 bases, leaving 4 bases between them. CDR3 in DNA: TGTGCTAGTGGTTTGGGGAGCTCTGGGGCCAACGTCCTGACTTTC. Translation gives CASGLGSSGANVLTF.